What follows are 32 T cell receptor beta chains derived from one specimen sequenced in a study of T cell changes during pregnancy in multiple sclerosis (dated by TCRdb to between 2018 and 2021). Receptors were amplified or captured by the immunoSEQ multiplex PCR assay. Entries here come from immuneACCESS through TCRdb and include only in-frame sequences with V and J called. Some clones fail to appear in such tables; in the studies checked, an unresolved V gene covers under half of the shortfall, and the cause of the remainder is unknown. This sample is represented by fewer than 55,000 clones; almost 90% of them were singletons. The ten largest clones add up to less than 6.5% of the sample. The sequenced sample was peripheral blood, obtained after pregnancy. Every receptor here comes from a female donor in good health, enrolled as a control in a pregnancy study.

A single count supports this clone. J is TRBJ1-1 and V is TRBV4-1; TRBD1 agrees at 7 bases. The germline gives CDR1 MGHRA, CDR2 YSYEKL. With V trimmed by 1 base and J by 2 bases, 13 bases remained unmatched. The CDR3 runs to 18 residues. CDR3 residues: CASSQAPQPGQHNTEAFF. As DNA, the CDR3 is TGCGCCAGCAGCCAAGCCCCTCAACCGGGACAGCATAACACTGAAGCTTTCTTT.

The CDR3 loop reads CASTKSGTSEDYGYTF. The CDR3 DNA reads TGTGCCAGTACTAAAAGCGGGACTTCGGAGGACTATGGCTACACCTTC. The chain is built from TRBV19 and TRBJ1-2, with D perhaps matching TRBD1 (5 bases). The CDR3 is 16 residues long. V lost 7 bases, J lost 3 bases, and 21 bases lay in between. Germline V gene lookup returns CDR1 LNHDA and CDR2 SQIVND (reference sequence).

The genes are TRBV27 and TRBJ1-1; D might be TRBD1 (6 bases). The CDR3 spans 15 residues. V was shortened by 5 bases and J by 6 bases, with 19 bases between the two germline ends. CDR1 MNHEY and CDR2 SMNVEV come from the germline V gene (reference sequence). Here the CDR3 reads CASSGATGLGSEAFF. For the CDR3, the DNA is TGTGCCAGCAGTGGCGCTACAGGGTTGGGGTCTGAAGCTTTCTTT.

CDR3 sequence reads: CASSPAGGSYGYTF. The CDR3 DNA follows: TGTGCCAGCAGCCCTGCTGGGGGGAGCTATGGCTACACCTTC. The chain carries TRBV14 and TRBJ1-2, with a tentative D call TRBD1 (5 bases). Germline loops: CDR1 SGHDN, CDR2 FVKESK. Trimming took off 4 bases at V and 4 bases at J, with 13 bases between the two ends. There are 14 residues in the CDR3.

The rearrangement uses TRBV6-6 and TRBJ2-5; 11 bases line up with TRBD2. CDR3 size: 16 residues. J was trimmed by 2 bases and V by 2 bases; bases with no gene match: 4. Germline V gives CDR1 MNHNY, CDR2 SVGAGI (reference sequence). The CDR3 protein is CASSYVLAGAQETQYF. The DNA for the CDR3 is TGTGCCAGCAGTTACGTACTAGCGGGGGCACAAGAGACCCAGTACTTC.

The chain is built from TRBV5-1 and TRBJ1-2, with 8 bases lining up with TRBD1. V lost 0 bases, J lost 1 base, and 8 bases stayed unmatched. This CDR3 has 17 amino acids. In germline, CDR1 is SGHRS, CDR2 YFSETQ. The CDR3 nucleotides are TGCGCCAGCAGCTTGGAGGGCCAGGGGGCGAATAACTATGGCTACACCTTC. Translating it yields CASSLEGQGANNYGYTF.

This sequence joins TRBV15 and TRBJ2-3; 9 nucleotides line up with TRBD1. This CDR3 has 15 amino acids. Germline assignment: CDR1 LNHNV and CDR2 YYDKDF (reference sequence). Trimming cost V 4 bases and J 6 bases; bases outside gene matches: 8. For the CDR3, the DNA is TGTGCCACCAGCATGGGGACAGGGCGGCAGGATACGCAGTATTTT. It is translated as CATSMGTGRQDTQYF.

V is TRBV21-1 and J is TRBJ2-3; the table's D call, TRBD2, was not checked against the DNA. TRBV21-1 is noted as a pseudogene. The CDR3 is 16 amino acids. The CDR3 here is CASSKNTSGKSDTQYF. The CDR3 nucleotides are TGTGCCAGCAGCAAAAACACTAGCGGGAAGTCAGATACGCAGTATTTT.

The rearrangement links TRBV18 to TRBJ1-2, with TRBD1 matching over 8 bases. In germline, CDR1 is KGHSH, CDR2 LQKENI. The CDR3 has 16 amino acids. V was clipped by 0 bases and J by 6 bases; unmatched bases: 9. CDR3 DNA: TGTGCCAGCTCACCACCGACCAGGGGGCGGGCTCATGGCTACACCTTC. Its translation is CASSPPTRGRAHGYTF. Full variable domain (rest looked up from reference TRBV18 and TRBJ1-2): NAGVMQNPRHLVRRRGQEARLRCSPMKGHSHVYWYRQLPEEGLKFMVYLQKENIIDESGMPKERFSAEFPKEGPSILRIQQVVRGDSAAYFCASSPPTRGRAHGYTFGSGTRLTVV.

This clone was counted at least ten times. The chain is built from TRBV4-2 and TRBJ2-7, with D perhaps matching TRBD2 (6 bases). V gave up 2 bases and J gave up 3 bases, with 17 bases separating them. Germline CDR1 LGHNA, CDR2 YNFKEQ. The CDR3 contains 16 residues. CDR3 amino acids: CASSQSNLEGFYEQYF. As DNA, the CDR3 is TGTGCCAGCAGCCAATCTAATTTGGAGGGTTTCTACGAGCAGTACTTC.

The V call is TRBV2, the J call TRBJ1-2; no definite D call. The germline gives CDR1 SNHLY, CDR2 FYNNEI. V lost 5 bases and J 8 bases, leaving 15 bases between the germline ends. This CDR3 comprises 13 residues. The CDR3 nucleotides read TGTGCCAGCAGTAGTCGGGGAACTTGGGGCTACACCTTC. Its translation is CASSSRGTWGYTF.

This CDR3 reads CASSLGGEGSPLHF. The CDR3 DNA follows: TGTGCCAGCAGCTTAGGAGGGGAGGGGTCACCCCTCCACTTT. The chain couples TRBV7-2 to TRBJ1-6, with a tentative D call TRBD1 (5 bases). There are 14 residues in the CDR3. Trimming stripped 1 base from V and 10 bases from J, with 11 bases between. Germline assignment: CDR1 SGHTA and CDR2 FQGNSA. The full variable domain, in which reference TRBV7-2 and TRBJ1-6 provide the parts outside the CDR3, is GAGVSQSPSNKVTEKGKDVELRCDPISGHTALYWYRQSLGQGLEFLIYFQGNSAPDKSGLPSDRFSAERTGGSVSTLTIQRTQQEDSAVYLCASSLGGEGSPLHFGNGTRLTVT.

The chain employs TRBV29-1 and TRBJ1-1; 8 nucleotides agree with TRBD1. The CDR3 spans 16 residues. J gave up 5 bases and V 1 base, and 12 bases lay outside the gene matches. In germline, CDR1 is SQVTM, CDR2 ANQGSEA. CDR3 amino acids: CSVEAFPGQGGTEAFF. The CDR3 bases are TGCAGCGTTGAAGCTTTCCCTGGACAGGGAGGTACTGAAGCTTTCTTT.

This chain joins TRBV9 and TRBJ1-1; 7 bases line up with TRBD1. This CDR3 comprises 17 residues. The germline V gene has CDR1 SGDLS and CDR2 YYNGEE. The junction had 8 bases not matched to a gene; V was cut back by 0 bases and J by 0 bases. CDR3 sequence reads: CASSVEGTVNLNTEAFF. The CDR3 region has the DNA TGTGCCAGCAGCGTAGAAGGGACAGTCAATTTGAACACTGAAGCTTTCTTT.

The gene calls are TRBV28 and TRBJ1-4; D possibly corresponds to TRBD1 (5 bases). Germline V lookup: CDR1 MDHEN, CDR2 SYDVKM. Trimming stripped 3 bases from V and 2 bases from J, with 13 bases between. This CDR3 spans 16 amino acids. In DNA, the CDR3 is TGTGCCAGCAGTTTGGTGGGGGAGGAGACTAATGAAAAACTGTTTTTT. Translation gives CASSLVGEETNEKLFF. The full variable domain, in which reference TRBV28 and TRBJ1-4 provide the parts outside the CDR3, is DVKVTQSSRYLVKRTGEKVFLECVQDMDHENMFWYRQDPGLGLRLIYFSYDVKMKEKGDIPEGYSVSREKKERFSLILESASTNQTSMYLCASSLVGEETNEKLFFGSGTQLSVL.

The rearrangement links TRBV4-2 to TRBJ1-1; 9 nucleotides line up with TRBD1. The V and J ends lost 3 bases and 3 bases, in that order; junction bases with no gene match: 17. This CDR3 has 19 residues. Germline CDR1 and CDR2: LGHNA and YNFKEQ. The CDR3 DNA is TGTGCCAGCAGCCAGGGGGTATTACAGGGGGCGCATTTCGACACTGAAGCTTTCTTT. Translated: CASSQGVLQGAHFDTEAFF.

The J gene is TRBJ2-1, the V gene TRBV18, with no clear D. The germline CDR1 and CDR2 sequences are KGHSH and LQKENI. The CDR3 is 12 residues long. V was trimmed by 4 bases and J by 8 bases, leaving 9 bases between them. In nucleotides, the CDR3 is TGTGCCAGCTCACAAACTAAAGATGAGCAGTTCTTC. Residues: CASSQTKDEQFF.

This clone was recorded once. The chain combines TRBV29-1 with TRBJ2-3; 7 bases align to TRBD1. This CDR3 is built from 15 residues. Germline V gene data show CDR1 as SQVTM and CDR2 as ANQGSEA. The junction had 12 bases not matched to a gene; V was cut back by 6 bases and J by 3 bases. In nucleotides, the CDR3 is TGCAGCGTCAGACAGGGTGTGGGGCCAACAGATACGCAGTATTTT. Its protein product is CSVRQGVGPTDTQYF.

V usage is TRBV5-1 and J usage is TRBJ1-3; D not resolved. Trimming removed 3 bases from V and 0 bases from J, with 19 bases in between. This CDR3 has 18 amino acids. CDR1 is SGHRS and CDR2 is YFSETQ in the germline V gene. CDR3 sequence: CASSSYPPTSYSGNTIYF. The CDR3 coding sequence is TGCGCCAGCAGCTCATATCCCCCCACCTCCTACTCTGGAAACACCATATATTTT.

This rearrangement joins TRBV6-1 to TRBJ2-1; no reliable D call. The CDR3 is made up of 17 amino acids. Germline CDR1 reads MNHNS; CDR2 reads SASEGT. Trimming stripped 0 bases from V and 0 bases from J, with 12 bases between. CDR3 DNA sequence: TGTGCCAGCAGTGAAGCCCTAGGTTGGAGCTCCTACAATGAGCAGTTCTTC. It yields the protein CASSEALGWSSYNEQFF.

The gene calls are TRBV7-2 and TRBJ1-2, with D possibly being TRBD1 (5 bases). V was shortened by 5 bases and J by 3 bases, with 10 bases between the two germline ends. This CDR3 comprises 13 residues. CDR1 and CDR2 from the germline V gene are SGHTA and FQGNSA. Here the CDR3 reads CASSKGIYYGYTF. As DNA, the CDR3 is TGTGCCAGCAGCAAGGGGATCTACTATGGCTACACCTTC. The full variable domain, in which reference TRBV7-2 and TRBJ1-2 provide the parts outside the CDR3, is GAGVSQSPSNKVTEKGKDVELRCDPISGHTALYWYRQSLGQGLEFLIYFQGNSAPDKSGLPSDRFSAERTGGSVSTLTIQRTQQEDSAVYLCASSKGIYYGYTFGSGTRLTVV.

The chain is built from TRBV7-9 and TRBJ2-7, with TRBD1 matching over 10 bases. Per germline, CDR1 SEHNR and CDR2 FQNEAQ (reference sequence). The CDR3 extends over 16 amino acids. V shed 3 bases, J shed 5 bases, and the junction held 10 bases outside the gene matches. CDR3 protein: CASSLYAGTGVNEQYF. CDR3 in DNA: TGTGCCAGCAGCTTGTATGCCGGGACAGGGGTGAACGAGCAGTACTTC.

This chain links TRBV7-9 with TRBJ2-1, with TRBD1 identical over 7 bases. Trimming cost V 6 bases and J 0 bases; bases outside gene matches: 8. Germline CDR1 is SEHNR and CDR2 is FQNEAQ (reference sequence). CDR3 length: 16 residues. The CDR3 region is CASSQRTGLSYNEQFF. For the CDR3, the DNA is TGTGCCAGCAGTCAAAGGACAGGTCTCTCCTACAATGAGCAGTTCTTC.

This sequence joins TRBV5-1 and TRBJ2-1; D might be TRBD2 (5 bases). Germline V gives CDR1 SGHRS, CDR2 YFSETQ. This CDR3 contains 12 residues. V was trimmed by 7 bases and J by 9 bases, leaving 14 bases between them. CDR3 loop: CASREGQVEQFF. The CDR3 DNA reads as TGCGCCAGCCGAGAGGGCCAGGTTGAGCAGTTCTTC.

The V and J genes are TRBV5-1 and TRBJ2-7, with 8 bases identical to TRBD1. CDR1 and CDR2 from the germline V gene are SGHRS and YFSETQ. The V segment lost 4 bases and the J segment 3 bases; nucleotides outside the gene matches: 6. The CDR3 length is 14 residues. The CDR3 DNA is TGCGCCAGCAGCGCACCCGACAGGGGCTACGAGCAGTACTTC. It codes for CASSAPDRGYEQYF.

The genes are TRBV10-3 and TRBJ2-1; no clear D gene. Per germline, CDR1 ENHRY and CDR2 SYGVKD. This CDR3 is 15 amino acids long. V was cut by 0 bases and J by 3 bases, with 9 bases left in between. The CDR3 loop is CAISESVLLYNEQFF. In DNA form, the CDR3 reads TGTGCCATCAGTGAGTCTGTACTACTCTACAATGAGCAGTTCTTC.

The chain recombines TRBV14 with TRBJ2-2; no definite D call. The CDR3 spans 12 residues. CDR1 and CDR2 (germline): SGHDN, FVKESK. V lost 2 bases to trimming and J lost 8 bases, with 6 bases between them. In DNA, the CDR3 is TGTGCCAGCAGCCAATCTAGGGGGGAGCTGTTTTTT. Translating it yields CASSQSRGELFF.

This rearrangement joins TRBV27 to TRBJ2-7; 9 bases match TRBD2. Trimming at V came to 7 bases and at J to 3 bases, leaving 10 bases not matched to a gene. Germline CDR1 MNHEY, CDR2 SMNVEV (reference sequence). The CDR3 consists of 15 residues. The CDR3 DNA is TGTGCCAGCACTAGTCTGACTAGCGGTTACTACGAGCAGTACTTC. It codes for CASTSLTSGYYEQYF.

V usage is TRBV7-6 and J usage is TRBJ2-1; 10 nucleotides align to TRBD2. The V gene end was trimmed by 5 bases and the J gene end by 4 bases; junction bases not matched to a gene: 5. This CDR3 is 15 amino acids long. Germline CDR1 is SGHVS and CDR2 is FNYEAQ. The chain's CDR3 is CASSLSGGAYNEQFF. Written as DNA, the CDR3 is TGTGCCAGCAGCCTGAGCGGGGGGGCGTACAATGAGCAGTTCTTC.

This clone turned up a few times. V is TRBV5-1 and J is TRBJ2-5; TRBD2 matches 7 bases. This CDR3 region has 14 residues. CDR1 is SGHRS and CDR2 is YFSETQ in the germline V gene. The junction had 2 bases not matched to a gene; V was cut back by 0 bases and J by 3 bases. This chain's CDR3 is CASSLAREEETQYF. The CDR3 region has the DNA TGCGCCAGCAGCTTGGCCCGGGAGGAAGAGACCCAGTACTTC.

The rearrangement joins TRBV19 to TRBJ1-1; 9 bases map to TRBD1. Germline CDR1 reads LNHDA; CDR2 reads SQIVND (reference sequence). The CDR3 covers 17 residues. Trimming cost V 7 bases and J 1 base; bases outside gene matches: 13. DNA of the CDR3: TGTGCCAGTACCGAATACGGGACAGGGATTACGAACACTGAAGCTTTCTTT. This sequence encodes CASTEYGTGITNTEAFF.

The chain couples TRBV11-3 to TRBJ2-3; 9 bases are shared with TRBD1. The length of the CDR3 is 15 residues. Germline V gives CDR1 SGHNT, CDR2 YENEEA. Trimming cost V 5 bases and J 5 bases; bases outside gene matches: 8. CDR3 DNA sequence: TGTGCCAGCAGCGTCGGGGACAGGGTAGGAGATACGCAGTATTTT. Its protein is CASSVGDRVGDTQYF.